A single sample is the source of the 11 T cell receptor beta chains below, sequenced in a study of T cell responses to AZD1222 COVID-19 vaccine. Clones were read by immunoSEQ multiplex PCR, and TCRdb kept only the in-frame ones, dropping some. Of roughly 130,000 clones in the sample, 88% were seen once. The specimen comprised peripheral blood, sampled on day 0 of AZD1222 vaccination. These TCRs come from an adult in good health.

Only a few counts were recorded for this clone. The chain links TRBV6-5 to TRBJ1-6; TRBD1 matches 8 bases. The CDR3 runs 14 residues. With V trimmed by 7 bases and J by 5 bases, 4 bases remained unmatched. In germline, CDR1 is MNHEY, CDR2 SVGAGI. DNA of the CDR3: TGTGCCAGCACCGCGACAGGGGATAATTCACCCCTCCACTTT. It is translated as CASTATGDNSPLHF.

V and J are TRBV7-2 and TRBJ2-2; weak D call: TRBD2 (6 bases). CDR1 SGHTA and CDR2 FQGNSA come from the germline V gene. CDR3 length: 14 amino acids. Trimming removed 3 bases at V and 1 base at J, with 6 bases between. The DNA for the CDR3 is TGTGCCAGCAGCTTCGGGGGGAACACCGGGGAGCTGTTTTTT. This sequence encodes CASSFGGNTGELFF.

This clone was picked up a small number of times. The V and J genes are TRBV28 and TRBJ1-5; D gene ambiguous. This CDR3 is built from 12 residues. The germline V gene has CDR1 MDHEN and CDR2 SYDVKM. The V and J ends lost 6 bases and 7 bases respectively, with 10 bases between them. The CDR3 sequence: CASRDDQQPQHF. The CDR3 nucleotides read TGTGCCAGCAGGGATGACCAGCAGCCCCAGCATTTT.

This chain joins TRBV6-5 and TRBJ2-3; either TRBD1 or TRBD2 may fit D (5 bases each). V lost 1 base to trimming and J lost 1 base, with 9 bases between them. Germline assignment: CDR1 MNHEY and CDR2 SVGAGI. This CDR3 spans 15 amino acids. The chain's CDR3 is CASSYYGGGTDTQYF. In DNA form, the CDR3 reads TGTGCCAGCAGTTACTATGGGGGAGGCACAGATACGCAGTATTTT.

The rearrangement links TRBV19 to TRBJ1-5, with D possibly TRBD1 on 5 matching bases. Germline CDR1 LNHDA, CDR2 SQIVND (reference sequence). Trimming removed 6 bases at V and 2 bases at J, with 17 bases between. The CDR3 loop spans 16 amino acids. The CDR3 sequence is CASSRRGVDGNQPQHF. The CDR3 region has the DNA TGTGCCAGTAGCCGGCGAGGGGTGGATGGCAATCAGCCCCAGCATTTT.

The rearrangement joins TRBV3-1 (or the pseudogene TRBV3-2) to TRBJ2-7; TRBD2 agrees at 10 bases. The CDR3 sequence is 14 residues long. Germline CDR1 is LGHDT and CDR2 is YNNKEL (reference sequence). V shed 5 bases, J shed 5 bases, and the junction held 6 bases outside the gene matches. CDR3: CASSSSGTSDEQYF. The CDR3 DNA is TGTGCCAGCAGCTCTTCCGGGACTAGCGACGAGCAGTACTTC.

The chain employs TRBV29-1 and TRBJ1-2; D perhaps matches TRBD1 (6 bases). V gave up 5 bases and J gave up 8 bases, with 21 bases separating them. CDR1 and CDR2 (germline): SQVTM, ANQGSEA. This CDR3 contains 14 residues. CDR3 nucleotides: TGCAGCGTTTTGAACTCAGGGGCCCTGGGGGGCTACACCTTC. Translated, it gives CSVLNSGALGGYTF.

This chain joins TRBV5-1 and TRBJ1-6, with 7 bases identical to TRBD1. The CDR3 runs to 16 residues. Germline CDR1 is SGHRS and CDR2 is YFSETQ. J was trimmed by 7 bases and V by 4 bases; bases with no gene match: 11. The CDR3 coding sequence is TGCGCCAGCAGCCTCCAGACAGGGAGCGGCAATTCACCCCTCCACTTT. Translated: CASSLQTGSGNSPLHF.

This clone was picked up a small number of times. The V and J genes are TRBV27 and TRBJ1-5, with D tentatively TRBD1 (6 bases). CDR1 is MNHEY and CDR2 is SMNVEV in the germline V gene (reference sequence). The CDR3 spans 14 residues. V lost 5 bases to trimming and J lost 6 bases, with 14 bases between them. The CDR3 nucleotides are TGTGCCAGCAGTCCCGCAGGGGCGCTTCAGCCCCAGCATTTT. Translated, it gives CASSPAGALQPQHF.

The chain employs TRBV7-2 and TRBJ1-5; D may be TRBD1 (5 bases). Trimming removed 1 base at V and 6 bases at J, with 13 bases between. Per germline, CDR1 SGHTA and CDR2 FQGNSA. This CDR3 has 15 residues. The CDR3 coding sequence is TGTGCCAGCAGCTTAGGTGGGGCGGCGGGTCAGCCCCAGCATTTT. Amino acids: CASSLGGAAGQPQHF.

The V call is TRBV27, the J call TRBJ2-7; the D is unclear. This CDR3 is 14 amino acids long. V was pared by 4 bases and J by 0 bases, with 10 bases between. Germline V gene data show CDR1 as MNHEY and CDR2 as SMNVEV (reference sequence). Here the CDR3 DNA reads TGTGCCAGCAGTTCCCCACCCAACTCCTACGAGCAGTACTTC. Its protein is CASSSPPNSYEQYF.